The present T cell receptor (beta chain) was sequenced within a study of T cells in Graves' hyperthyroidism and ophthalmopathy. RNA transcripts served as the template for amplifying TCR beta CDR3 regions. The TCR CDR3 first-round RT-PCR relied on the HTBI primer set. MiXCR was run by TCRdb on the multiplex PCR reads, yielding one entry per CDR3 protein. The sample yields approximately 260,000 distinct CDR3 sequences, roughly 15% seen once. Germline loops: CDR1 LGHDT, CDR2 YNNKEL (reference sequence). This CDR3 contains 14 residues. V was shortened by 4 bases and J by 3 bases, with 10 bases between the two germline ends. At least ten counts were recorded for this clonotype.

This sequence joins TRBV3-1 and TRBJ1-5; D gene uncertain. Sequencing was done on a sample of blood. This sequence was found in a woman aged 45-65 years with Graves' hyperthyroidism that later progressed to Graves' ophthalmopathy. CDR3: CASSPQPFNQPQHF. The CDR3 nucleotides are TGTGCCAGCAGCCCGCAACCGTTCAATCAGCCCCAGCATTTT. The entire variable domain, with the rest obtained from reference TRBV3-1 and TRBJ1-5, is as follows: DTAVSQTPKYLVTQMGNDKSIKCEQNLGHDTMYWYKQDSKKFLKIMFSYNNKELIINETVPNRFSPKSPDKAHLNLHINSLELGDSAVYFCASSPQPFNQPQHFGDGTRLSIL.